Detailed here is one T cell receptor beta chain. Antigen specificity is unknown. The treatment was: approximately nine-day PBMC culture with coronavirus spike peptide pools or control peptides (ViraFEST assay). Sequence data for DNA of cultured CD4+ T cells were generated by the Oncomine TCR Beta short-read assay. MiXCR, applied by TCRdb to the PCR reads, yields one record per CDR3 protein. The sample shows roughly 20,000 distinct CDR3 sequences, roughly 40% of them seen only once. This specimen belongs to a study of vaccination and CD4 T cells after COVID-19. Study-level points and caveats: Only post-vaccination samples contained a median approximately 90% of the reactive clones in convalescent patients.

The source was CD4+ T cells from blood, cultured in vitro, collected after SARS-CoV-2 vaccination. The TCR was taken from a human donor who had recovered from COVID-19.

The CDR3 loop reads CASSPDLDGTRRGKLFF. The CDR3 bases are TGTGCCAGCAGCCCGGACCTGGACGGGACTAGGAGAGGAAAACTGTTTTTT. This rearrangement joins TRBV7-2 to TRBJ1-4; TRBD1 is a possible D gene (5 bases). The ends were cut back, 5 bases at V and 10 bases at J, with 26 bases in the middle. Germline CDR1 is SGHTA and CDR2 is FQGNSA. This CDR3 comprises 17 residues.